A selection of T cell receptor beta chains follows, all from one sample in a study of blood T cell repertoires in COVID-19. Using immunoSEQ multiplex PCR, the repertoire was profiled, and TCRdb retains in-frame clones only, with some absent. The table records about 120,000 clones, approximately 80% of them present only once. Input material: peripheral blood. The receptors come from a man aged 35 to 55 with active or convalescent COVID-19. Both conserved end residues are part of each CDR3. Each record gives: clone size, D gene, J gene, V gene, CDR3 protein, CDR3 DNA. A D gene is named only where the DNA matches it firmly. The listing skips clone size in some rows; elsewhere it reads once, few, many or a size class.

abundance: -; d_gene: -; j_gene: TRBJ1-2; v_gene: TRBV6-5; CDR3aa: CASSQDNYGYTF; CDR3nt: TGTGCCAGCAGTCAGGATAACTATGGCTACACCTTC
abundance: -; d_gene: -; j_gene: TRBJ1-5; v_gene: TRBV2; CDR3aa: CASSEWAGEFNQPQHF; CDR3nt: TGTGCCAGCAGTGAATGGGCAGGGGAATTCAATCAGCCCCAGCATTTT
abundance: -; d_gene: -; j_gene: TRBJ1-3; v_gene: TRBV4-1; CDR3aa: CASSQVALSGNTIYF; CDR3nt: TGCGCCAGCAGCCAAGTTGCCCTATCTGGAAACACCATATATTTT
abundance: -; d_gene: -; j_gene: TRBJ2-5; v_gene: TRBV7-3; CDR3aa: CASSPTSAPGAQYF; CDR3nt: TGTGCCAGCAGCCCTACCTCGGCCCCAGGGGCCCAGTACTTC
abundance: -; d_gene: TRBD1; j_gene: TRBJ2-7; v_gene: TRBV29-1; CDR3aa: CSVLGQGASYEQYF; CDR3nt: TGCAGCGTTCTCGGACAGGGGGCGTCCTACGAGCAGTACTTC
abundance: -; d_gene: -; j_gene: TRBJ1-5; v_gene: TRBV2; CDR3aa: CASSGLNNQPQHF; CDR3nt: TGTGCCAGCAGCGGACTGAACAATCAGCCCCAGCATTTT
abundance: -; d_gene: TRBD1; j_gene: TRBJ2-5; v_gene: TRBV9; CDR3aa: CASSVGQGARETQYF; CDR3nt: TGTGCCAGCAGCGTAGGCCAGGGGGCCCGGGAGACCCAGTACTTC
abundance: -; d_gene: -; j_gene: TRBJ1-1; v_gene: TRBV18; CDR3aa: CASSPRQVNTEAFF; CDR3nt: TGTGCCAGCTCACCCAGGCAAGTGAACACTGAAGCTTTCTTT
abundance: once; d_gene: -; j_gene: TRBJ2-1; v_gene: TRBV28; CDR3aa: CASSGGRSYNEQFF; CDR3nt: TGTGCCAGCTCCGGGGGACGTAGTTACAATGAGCAGTTCTTC
abundance: -; d_gene: -; j_gene: TRBJ1-5; v_gene: TRBV5-1; CDR3aa: CASSAGSNQPQHF; CDR3nt: TGCGCCAGCAGCGCGGGCAGTAATCAGCCCCAGCATTTT
abundance: once; d_gene: -; j_gene: TRBJ1-2; v_gene: TRBV3-1/TRBV3-2; CDR3aa: CASSQAVFYGYTF; CDR3nt: TGTGCCAGCAGCCAGGCAGTTTTTTATGGCTACACCTTC
abundance: once; d_gene: TRBD1; j_gene: TRBJ1-1; v_gene: TRBV10-1; CDR3aa: CASSLGTAAEAFF; CDR3nt: TGCGCCAGCAGTCTGGGGACAGCAGCTGAAGCTTTCTTT
abundance: few; d_gene: -; j_gene: TRBJ1-5; v_gene: TRBV20-1; CDR3aa: CSASETPNQPQHF; CDR3nt: TGCAGTGCTAGTGAGACACCTAATCAGCCCCAGCATTTT
abundance: -; d_gene: -; j_gene: TRBJ2-1; v_gene: TRBV29-1; CDR3aa: CSVEARRGASYNEQFF; CDR3nt: TGCAGCGTTGAAGCCCGAAGGGGTGCCTCTTACAATGAGCAGTTCTTC
abundance: many; d_gene: -; j_gene: TRBJ2-2; v_gene: TRBV5-1; CDR3aa: CASSFSQGGTGELFF; CDR3nt: TGCGCCAGCAGCTTCTCCCAGGGTGGCACCGGGGAGCTGTTTTTT
abundance: -; d_gene: TRBD1; j_gene: TRBJ2-7; v_gene: TRBV6-5; CDR3aa: CASSYIGTGRYEQYF; CDR3nt: TGTGCCAGCAGTTACATAGGGACAGGGAGGTACGAGCAGTACTTC
abundance: few; d_gene: -; j_gene: TRBJ1-3; v_gene: TRBV9; CDR3aa: CASSPEGYGNTIYF; CDR3nt: TGTGCCAGCAGCCCGGAGGGGTATGGAAACACCATATATTTT
abundance: -; d_gene: TRBD2; j_gene: TRBJ2-7; v_gene: TRBV11-2; CDR3aa: CASSRSVFASGTSYEQYF; CDR3nt: TGTGCCAGCAGCCGCTCGGTATTCGCTAGCGGCACCTCCTACGAGCAGTACTTC
abundance: -; d_gene: TRBD2; j_gene: TRBJ2-7; v_gene: TRBV7-8; CDR3aa: CASSPYGTSGGREYF; CDR3nt: TGTGCCAGCAGCCCATACGGGACTAGCGGGGGGCGTGAGTACTTC
abundance: -; d_gene: -; j_gene: TRBJ2-1; v_gene: TRBV30; CDR3aa: CAWSQRTGDEQFF; CDR3nt: TGTGCCTGGAGTCAGAGAACCGGGGATGAGCAGTTCTTC
abundance: -; d_gene: -; j_gene: TRBJ2-1; v_gene: TRBV12-3/TRBV12-4; CDR3aa: CASSFLRYNEQFF; CDR3nt: TGTGCCAGCAGTTTCCTCCGTTACAATGAGCAGTTCTTC
abundance: -; d_gene: -; j_gene: TRBJ2-7; v_gene: TRBV24-1; CDR3aa: CATSVRGGGEQYF; CDR3nt: TGTGCCACCAGTGTTAGGGGAGGAGGCGAGCAGTACTTC
abundance: -; d_gene: -; j_gene: TRBJ1-1; v_gene: TRBV28; CDR3aa: CASSLRGFGSTEAFF; CDR3nt: TGTGCCAGCAGTTTACGGGGATTCGGTTCCACTGAAGCTTTCTTT
abundance: few; d_gene: TRBD2; j_gene: TRBJ2-3; v_gene: TRBV6-2/TRBV6-3; CDR3aa: CASSYSQGSGGSRGDTQYF; CDR3nt: TGTGCCAGCAGTTACTCCCAAGGTAGCGGGGGATCAAGGGGAGATACGCAGTATTTT
abundance: -; d_gene: TRBD1; j_gene: TRBJ2-1; v_gene: TRBV5-1; CDR3aa: CASSLIGDRYNEQFF; CDR3nt: TGCGCCAGCAGCTTGATCGGGGACAGGTATAATGAGCAGTTCTTC
abundance: -; d_gene: -; j_gene: TRBJ2-5; v_gene: TRBV28; CDR3aa: CASRNREWETQYF; CDR3nt: TGTGCCAGCAGGAACAGGGAGTGGGAGACCCAGTACTTC
abundance: -; d_gene: -; j_gene: TRBJ1-1; v_gene: TRBV6-6; CDR3aa: CASRLSSTFTGTEAFF; CDR3nt: TGTGCCAGCAGACTTTCTTCTACGTTCACAGGCACTGAAGCTTTCTTT
abundance: -; d_gene: -; j_gene: TRBJ2-5; v_gene: TRBV27; CDR3aa: CASSFGRKETQYF; CDR3nt: TGTGCCAGCAGTTTTGGCAGAAAAGAGACCCAGTACTTC
abundance: -; d_gene: TRBD2; j_gene: TRBJ2-3; v_gene: TRBV4-3; CDR3aa: CASSQAGGRGTDTQYF; CDR3nt: TGCGCCAGCAGCCAAGCGGGGGGACGGGGCACAGATACGCAGTATTTT
abundance: once; d_gene: -; j_gene: TRBJ1-1; v_gene: TRBV3-1/TRBV3-2; CDR3aa: CASSQDAGIKAFF; CDR3nt: TGTGCCAGCAGCCAAGATGCGGGAATAAAAGCTTTCTTT
abundance: -; d_gene: -; j_gene: TRBJ2-3; v_gene: TRBV27; CDR3aa: CASSREGTDTQYF; CDR3nt: TGTGCCAGCAGCCGCGAAGGCACAGATACGCAGTATTTT
abundance: -; d_gene: TRBD2; j_gene: TRBJ2-5; v_gene: TRBV14; CDR3aa: CASSSRTSGVQETQYF; CDR3nt: TGTGCCAGCAGCTCCAGGACTAGCGGAGTTCAAGAGACCCAGTACTTC
abundance: -; d_gene: -; j_gene: TRBJ2-7; v_gene: TRBV27; CDR3aa: CASSPSGYEQYF; CDR3nt: TGTGCCAGCAGTCCTTCAGGTTACGAGCAGTACTTC
abundance: -; d_gene: -; j_gene: TRBJ2-7; v_gene: TRBV12-3/TRBV12-4; CDR3aa: CASSLHSYEQYF; CDR3nt: TGTGCCAGCAGTCTTCACAGCTACGAGCAGTACTTC
abundance: -; d_gene: TRBD1; j_gene: TRBJ1-5; v_gene: TRBV18; CDR3aa: CASSPGQGNQPQHF; CDR3nt: TGTGCCAGCTCACCCGGACAGGGGAATCAGCCCCAGCATTTT
abundance: -; d_gene: -; j_gene: TRBJ2-7; v_gene: TRBV4-2; CDR3aa: CASSQESTGEQYF; CDR3nt: TGTGCCAGCAGCCAAGAAAGTACCGGCGAGCAGTACTTC
abundance: -; d_gene: TRBD2; j_gene: TRBJ2-3; v_gene: TRBV4-3; CDR3aa: CASSQVAGGDTQYF; CDR3nt: TGCGCCAGCAGCCAGGTAGCGGGGGGTGATACGCAGTATTTT
abundance: -; d_gene: -; j_gene: TRBJ2-3; v_gene: TRBV7-2; CDR3aa: CASSLGQITDTQYF; CDR3nt: TGTGCCAGCAGCTTAGGTCAGATCACAGATACGCAGTATTTT
abundance: -; d_gene: TRBD2; j_gene: TRBJ2-7; v_gene: TRBV7-2; CDR3aa: CASSLGPSGLEGYEQYF; CDR3nt: TGTGCCAGCAGCTTAGGTCCTTCGGGACTAGAAGGCTACGAGCAGTACTTC
abundance: -; d_gene: -; j_gene: TRBJ1-2; v_gene: TRBV28; CDR3aa: CASTGPGMGYGYTF; CDR3nt: TGTGCCAGCACGGGTCCGGGGATGGGCTATGGCTACACCTTC
abundance: few; d_gene: -; j_gene: TRBJ1-3; v_gene: TRBV19; CDR3aa: CASSIGQGGGNTIYF; CDR3nt: TGTGCCAGTAGTATCGGGCAGGGAGGCGGAAACACCATATATTTT
abundance: -; d_gene: -; j_gene: TRBJ2-3; v_gene: TRBV27; CDR3aa: CASSPGGPSTDTQYF; CDR3nt: TGTGCCAGCAGTCCGGGGGGCCCCAGCACAGATACGCAGTATTTT
abundance: once; d_gene: -; j_gene: TRBJ1-3; v_gene: TRBV30; CDR3aa: CAWSTGRNTIYF; CDR3nt: TGTGCCTGGAGTACAGGGAGAAACACCATATATTTT
abundance: -; d_gene: -; j_gene: TRBJ1-6; v_gene: TRBV9; CDR3aa: CASSPLDVNSPLHF; CDR3nt: TGTGCCAGCAGCCCCCTAGATGTTAATTCACCCCTCCACTTT
abundance: few; d_gene: -; j_gene: TRBJ2-7; v_gene: TRBV7-9; CDR3aa: CASSTSGEQYF; CDR3nt: TGTGCCAGCAGCACGTCCGGCGAGCAGTACTTC
abundance: -; d_gene: -; j_gene: TRBJ2-7; v_gene: TRBV7-8; CDR3aa: CASREAGDGEQYF; CDR3nt: TGTGCCAGCAGGGAGGCAGGAGATGGAGAGCAGTACTTC
abundance: few; d_gene: -; j_gene: TRBJ2-7; v_gene: TRBV2; CDR3aa: CASTGQRDTVQQYF; CDR3nt: TGTGCCAGCACTGGACAGCGGGACACCGTCCAGCAGTACTTC
abundance: -; d_gene: -; j_gene: TRBJ1-4; v_gene: TRBV28; CDR3aa: CASSGGLLEKLFF; CDR3nt: TGTGCCAGCAGCGGGGGTTTATTGGAAAAACTGTTTTTT
abundance: -; d_gene: TRBD2; j_gene: TRBJ2-1; v_gene: TRBV2; CDR3aa: CASSDDSGGVSYNEQFF; CDR3nt: TGTGCCAGCAGCGACGACAGCGGGGGGGTTTCCTACAATGAGCAGTTCTTC
abundance: few; d_gene: -; j_gene: TRBJ1-1; v_gene: TRBV2; CDR3aa: CASSAAESNTEAFF; CDR3nt: TGTGCCAGCAGTGCGGCGGAATCGAACACTGAAGCTTTCTTT
abundance: -; d_gene: TRBD2; j_gene: TRBJ2-2; v_gene: TRBV5-4; CDR3aa: CASSSGLAGGLTGELFF; CDR3nt: TGTGCCAGCAGCTCGGGACTAGCGGGAGGGCTAACCGGGGAGCTGTTTTTT
abundance: -; d_gene: -; j_gene: TRBJ1-3; v_gene: TRBV10-3; CDR3aa: CAISDRQVDSGNTIYF; CDR3nt: TGTGCCATCAGTGATCGACAGGTAGACTCTGGAAACACCATATATTTT
abundance: -; d_gene: TRBD2; j_gene: TRBJ2-5; v_gene: TRBV12-5; CDR3aa: CASGLGGTSGGAETQYF; CDR3nt: TGTGCTAGTGGTTTGGGTGGGACTAGCGGGGGGGCAGAGACCCAGTACTTC
abundance: -; d_gene: TRBD1; j_gene: TRBJ1-6; v_gene: TRBV19; CDR3aa: CASSMDRGRSPLHF; CDR3nt: TGTGCCAGTAGTATGGACAGGGGGCGATCACCCCTCCACTTT
abundance: -; d_gene: -; j_gene: TRBJ1-5; v_gene: TRBV5-5; CDR3aa: CASRGDGISNQPQHF; CDR3nt: TGTGCCAGCAGAGGGGATGGCATAAGCAATCAGCCCCAGCATTTT